The present T cell receptor beta chain was sequenced within a study of shared clonotypes between healthy human individuals. Clones were sequenced by immunoSEQ multiplex PCR, and TCRdb holds only the in-frame ones, with some missing. The sample holds approximately 100,000 clones, approximately 70% seen once. The ends were cut back, 5 bases at V and 5 bases at J, with 16 bases in the middle. The CDR3 runs 15 residues. In germline, CDR1 is SEHNR, CDR2 FQNEAQ (reference sequence). On this clone: Other DNA sequences in the sample encode the same CDR3.

The clonotype originates from a woman aged 25 to 45 in good health. The chain recombines TRBV7-9 with TRBJ2-1, with D possibly called TRBD1 or TRBD2 (6 bases each). The sequenced sample was memory CD8+ T cells sorted from blood. Subset indicated: CD45RO+ cells pooled with CCR7-negative TemRA cells. The CDR3 here is CASSPPGGGNNEQFF. Written as DNA, the CDR3 is TGTGCCAGCAGCCCCCCAGGAGGGGGGAACAATGAGCAGTTCTTC.